This entry lists 3 T cell receptor beta chains sequenced from one sample in a study of control samples from healthy donors and cancer patients. Sequenced by immunoSEQ multiplex PCR; TCRdb stores in-frame clones only, minus some. The table shows about 77,000 clones, with around 92% occurring only once. The specimen was blood. These receptors were collected from a woman aged 60 to 75 in good health.

The chain has TRBV5-1 and TRBJ1-2; 8 bases match TRBD1. V trimming: 3 bases; J trimming: 7 bases; junction bases outside the gene matches: 11. Germline loops: CDR1 SGHRS, CDR2 YFSETQ. The CDR3 consists of 15 residues. This CDR3 is CASSSATGAGSGYTF. In nucleotides, the CDR3 is TGCGCCAGCAGCTCCGCGACAGGGGCTGGGAGTGGCTACACCTTC.

V and J are TRBV5-4 and TRBJ2-1, with D tentatively TRBD2 (5 bases). V gave up 3 bases and J gave up 4 bases, with 11 bases separating them. CDR1 and CDR2 from the germline V gene are SGHNT and YYREEE (reference sequence). This CDR3 is 14 amino acids long. DNA for the CDR3: TGTGCCAGCAGCTCGACCGGGGAGTACAATGAGCAGTTCTTC. Its protein product is CASSSTGEYNEQFF. The whole variable domain, remainder taken from reference TRBV5-4 and TRBJ2-1, is ETGVTQSPTHLIKTRGQQVTLRCSSQSGHNTVSWYQQALGQGPQFIFQYYREEENGRGNFPPRFSGLQFPNYSSELNVNALELDDSALYLCASSSTGEYNEQFFGPGTRLTVL.

The chain carries TRBV12-3 or TRBV12-4 and TRBJ1-1; 7 bases map to TRBD1. The V segment lost 8 bases and the J segment 0 bases; nucleotides outside the gene matches: 3. This CDR3 region has 13 residues. The DNA for the CDR3 is TGTGCCAGCCGGGACAGTTTGAACACTGAAGCTTTCTTT. The encoded protein is CASRDSLNTEAFF.